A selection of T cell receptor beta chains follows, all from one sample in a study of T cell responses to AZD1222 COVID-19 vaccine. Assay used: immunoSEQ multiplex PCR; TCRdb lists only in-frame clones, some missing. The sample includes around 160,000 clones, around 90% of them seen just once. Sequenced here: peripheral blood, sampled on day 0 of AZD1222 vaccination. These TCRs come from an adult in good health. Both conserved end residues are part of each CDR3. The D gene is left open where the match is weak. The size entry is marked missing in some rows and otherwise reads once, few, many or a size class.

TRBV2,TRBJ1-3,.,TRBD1,CASSVWDRGKGGNTIYF,TGTGCCAGCAGTGTCTGGGACAGGGGAAAGGGTGGAAACACCATATATTTT
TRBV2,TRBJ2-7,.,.,CASTPLYEQYF,TGTGCCAGCACCCCACTCTACGAGCAGTACTTC
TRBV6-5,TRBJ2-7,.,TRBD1,CASSSRGQSYEQYF,TGTGCCAGCAGTTCCAGGGGGCAGTCCTACGAGCAGTACTTC
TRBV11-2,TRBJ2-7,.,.,CASSLEVFSYEQYF,TGTGCCAGCAGCTTAGAAGTCTTCTCCTACGAGCAGTACTTC
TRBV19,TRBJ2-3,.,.,CASSIDRVRTDTQYF,TGTGCCAGTAGTATAGACAGGGTAAGGACAGATACGCAGTATTTT
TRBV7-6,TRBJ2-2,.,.,CASSSSRTRRAGELFF,TGTGCCAGCAGCTCTAGTAGGACCCGCAGGGCCGGGGAGCTGTTTTTT
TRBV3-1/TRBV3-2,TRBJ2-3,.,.,CASSPRTFGSTDTQYF,TGTGCCAGCAGCCCCAGGACCTTCGGGTCCACAGATACGCAGTATTTT
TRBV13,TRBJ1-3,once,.,CASSLAAKTPVKDTIYF,TGTGCCAGCAGCTTAGCGGCAAAGACCCCGGTGAAGGACACCATATATTTT
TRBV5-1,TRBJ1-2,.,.,CASSLLREGGGYTF,TGCGCCAGCAGCTTATTGAGGGAGGGAGGCGGCTACACCTTC
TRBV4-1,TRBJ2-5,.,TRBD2,CASSFERTSGGQGETQYF,TGCGCCAGCAGCTTCGAGCGGACTAGCGGGGGCCAGGGAGAGACCCAGTACTTC
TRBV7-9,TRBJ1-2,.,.,CASSSSGHGIYGYTF,TGTGCCAGCAGCTCATCGGGACACGGAATCTATGGCTACACCTTC
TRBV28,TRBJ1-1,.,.,CASRRDGEAFF,TGTGCCAGCAGGCGCGACGGGGAAGCTTTCTTT
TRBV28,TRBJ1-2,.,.,CASEDMEGHYGYTF,TGTGCCAGCGAGGATATGGAGGGACACTATGGCTACACCTTC
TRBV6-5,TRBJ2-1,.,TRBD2,CASSRLAGGRNEQFF,TGTGCCAGCAGCCGTCTAGCGGGAGGGCGTAATGAGCAGTTCTTC
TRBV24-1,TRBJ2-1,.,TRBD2,CATSERGSRSYNEQFF,TGTGCCACCAGTGAGCGGGGGTCGAGGTCCTACAATGAGCAGTTCTTC
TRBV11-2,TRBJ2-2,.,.,CASSLGIAANTGELFF,TGTGCCAGCAGCTTAGGGATAGCCGCGAACACCGGGGAGCTGTTTTTT
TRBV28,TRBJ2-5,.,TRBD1,CASSLDRVLGRGFLEETQYF,TGTGCCAGCAGTCTCGACAGGGTTCTTGGCCGAGGGTTCTTGGAAGAGACCCAGTACTTC
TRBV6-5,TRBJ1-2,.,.,CASRGIANYGYTF,TGTGCCAGCAGAGGGATAGCTAACTATGGCTACACCTTC
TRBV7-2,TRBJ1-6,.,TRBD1,CASRHIQGANRNSPLHF,TGTGCCAGCAGGCACATACAGGGGGCGAACCGGAATTCACCCCTCCACTTT
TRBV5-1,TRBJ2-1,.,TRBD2,CASSLGLAGVYEQFF,TGCGCCAGCAGCTTGGGACTAGCGGGAGTTTATGAGCAGTTCTTC
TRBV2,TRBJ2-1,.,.,CASRMGRHEQFF,TGTGCCAGCAGGATGGGGAGGCATGAGCAGTTCTTC
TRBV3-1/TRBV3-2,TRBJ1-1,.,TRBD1,CASSIRTGDGAFF,TGTGCCAGCAGCATACGGACAGGAGACGGAGCTTTCTTT
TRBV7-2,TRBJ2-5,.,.,CASSLTLGTQYF,TGTGCCAGCAGCTTAACCCTGGGGACCCAGTACTTC
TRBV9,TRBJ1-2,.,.,CASSANRVEDYGYTF,TGTGCCAGCAGCGCCAACAGGGTAGAAGACTATGGCTACACCTTC
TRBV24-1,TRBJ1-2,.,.,CATSDLERIWYGYTF,TGTGCCACCAGTGATTTGGAGAGGATCTGGTATGGCTACACCTTC
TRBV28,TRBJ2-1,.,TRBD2,CASRLAGKGSYNEQFF,TGTGCCAGCCGACTAGCGGGGAAGGGCTCCTACAATGAGCAGTTCTTC
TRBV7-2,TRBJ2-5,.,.,CASSTAFGTQETQYF,TGTGCCAGCAGCACCGCGTTCGGAACACAAGAGACCCAGTACTTC
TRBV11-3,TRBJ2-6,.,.,CASSSRRSGANVLTF,TGTGCCAGCAGCAGCCGTCGCTCTGGGGCCAACGTCCTGACTTTC
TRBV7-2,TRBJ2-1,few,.,CASSHQRVLTYNEQFF,TGTGCCAGCAGCCATCAGAGGGTGCTAACGTACAATGAGCAGTTCTTC
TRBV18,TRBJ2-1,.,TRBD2,CASSPTSGNEQFF,TGTGCCAGCTCACCCACTAGCGGGAATGAGCAGTTCTTC
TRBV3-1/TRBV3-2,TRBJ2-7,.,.,CASNSQGLKQYF,TGTGCCAGCAACTCGCAGGGGCTAAAGCAGTACTTC
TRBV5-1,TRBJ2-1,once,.,CASSLAPGGYNEQFF,TGCGCCAGCAGCTTGGCCCCTGGGGGATACAATGAGCAGTTCTTC
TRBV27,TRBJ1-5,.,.,CASSLRDGNQPQHF,TGTGCCAGCAGTTTGAGGGATGGGAATCAGCCCCAGCATTTT
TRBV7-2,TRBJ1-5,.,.,CASSTDTFNQPQHF,TGTGCCAGCAGCACGGACACTTTCAATCAGCCCCAGCATTTT
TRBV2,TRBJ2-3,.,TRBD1,CARDRVSTDTQYF,TGTGCCAGAGACAGGGTTAGCACAGATACGCAGTATTTT
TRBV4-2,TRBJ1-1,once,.,CASSLDSRTTEAFF,TGTGCCAGCAGCCTCGACAGTAGGACCACTGAAGCTTTCTTT
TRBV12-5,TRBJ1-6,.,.,CASGLANSPLHF,TGTGCTAGTGGTTTAGCCAATTCACCCCTCCACTTT
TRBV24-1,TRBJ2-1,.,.,CATSDPNRGLLDNEQFF,TGTGCCACCAGTGACCCAAATCGAGGACTATTGGACAATGAGCAGTTCTTC
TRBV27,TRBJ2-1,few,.,CASSLGGGRGNEQFF,TGTGCCAGCAGTTTGGGGGGGGGCCGTGGCAATGAGCAGTTCTTC
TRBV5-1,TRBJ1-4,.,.,CASSRDLRGNEKLFF,TGCGCCAGCAGCCGGGACTTGCGTGGTAATGAAAAACTGTTTTTT
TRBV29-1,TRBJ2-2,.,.,CSVGGTLSTNTGELFF,TGCAGCGTCGGAGGGACACTCTCTACGAACACCGGGGAGCTGTTTTTT
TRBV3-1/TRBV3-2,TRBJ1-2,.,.,CASSQETDYGYTF,TGTGCCAGCAGCCAAGAAACCGACTATGGCTACACCTTC
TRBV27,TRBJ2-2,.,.,CASSLWQTTGELFF,TGTGCCAGCAGTTTGTGGCAGACCACCGGGGAGCTGTTTTTT
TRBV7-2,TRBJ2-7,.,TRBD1,CASSLGGQGSYEQYF,TGTGCCAGCAGCTTAGGCGGACAGGGCTCCTACGAGCAGTACTTC
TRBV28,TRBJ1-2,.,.,CASSARDWSNYGYTF,TGTGCCAGCAGTGCCCGGGACTGGTCTAACTATGGCTACACCTTC
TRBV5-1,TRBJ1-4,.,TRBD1,CASRGHRDRGTEEKLFF,TGCGCCAGCAGAGGACACCGGGACAGGGGCACAGAAGAAAAACTGTTTTTT
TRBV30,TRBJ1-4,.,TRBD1,CAWLGQGYEKLFF,TGTGCCTGGCTGGGACAGGGATACGAAAAACTGTTTTTT
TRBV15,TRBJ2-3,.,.,CATSSPWTEDTQYF,TGTGCCACCAGCAGTCCCTGGACGGAAGATACGCAGTATTTT
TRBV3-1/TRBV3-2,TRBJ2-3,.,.,CASSQAIGGPSTDTQYF,TGTGCCAGCAGCCAAGCGATCGGGGGGCCTTCCACAGATACGCAGTATTTT
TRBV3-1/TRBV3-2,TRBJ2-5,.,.,CASSSETQYF,TGTGCCAGCAGTAGTGAGACCCAGTACTTC
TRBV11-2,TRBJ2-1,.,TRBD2,CASSVGLASNEQFF,TGTGCCAGCAGCGTCGGACTAGCGAGTAATGAGCAGTTCTTC
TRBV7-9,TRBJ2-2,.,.,CASHWGNTGELFF,TGTGCCAGCCATTGGGGGAACACCGGGGAGCTGTTTTTT
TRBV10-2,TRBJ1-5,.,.,CASDDSLAQPQHF,TGCGCCAGCGATGACAGTTTGGCTCAGCCCCAGCATTTT